The 27 T cell receptor beta chains presented below share a single source sample, sequenced in a study of cytomegalovirus exposure and HLA in healthy donors. The PCR used 60 Vbeta and 13 Jbeta primers. This table comes from immunoSEQ multiplex PCR, and its TCRdb copy is limited to in-frame clones, with some not included. The data contain roughly 180,000 clones, approximately 81% of them singletons. The sequenced sample consisted of PBMCs. Receptors were obtained from a woman under 30 in good health and CMV-seronegative.

The V gene is TRBV27, the J gene TRBJ2-3; 10 bases align to TRBD1. Germline V gives CDR1 MNHEY, CDR2 SMNVEV (reference sequence). Trimming at V came to 2 bases and at J to 2 bases, leaving 7 bases not matched to a gene. The CDR3 is 17 residues long. The CDR3 protein is CASSLRWDRGYTDTQYF. For the CDR3, the DNA is TGTGCCAGCAGTTTAAGGTGGGACAGGGGATACACAGATACGCAGTATTTT.

The rearrangement links TRBV5-5 to TRBJ2-6; 7 bases line up with TRBD1. This CDR3 is 15 amino acids long. Germline loops: CDR1 SGHKS, CDR2 YYEKEE (reference sequence). The J segment lost 2 bases and the V segment lost 2 bases, leaving 1 base of the junction unmatched. CDR3 DNA sequence: TGTGCCAGCAGCTTTCAGGGGGCTGGGGCCAACGTCCTGACTTTC. It encodes CASSFQGAGANVLTF.

This clone was picked up one time. The chain combines TRBV7-3 with TRBJ1-2, with D possibly TRBD1 on 6 matching bases. The germline V and J ends were trimmed by 1 base and 7 bases, with 10 bases remaining between them. The CDR3 totals 13 residues. Germline CDR1 is SGHTA and CDR2 is FQGTGA. The CDR3 region has the DNA TGTGCCAGCAGCTTAATGGCAGGGGCTGGCTACACCTTC. Residues: CASSLMAGAGYTF.

V is TRBV7-2 and J is TRBJ1-1; D not resolved. The germline V gene has CDR1 SGHTA and CDR2 FQGNSA. The CDR3 totals 12 residues. Trimming took off 5 bases at V and 3 bases at J, with 7 bases between the two ends. The CDR3 reads CASSLRYTEAFF. DNA for the CDR3: TGTGCCAGCAGCCTTCGTTACACTGAAGCTTTCTTT.

This rearrangement joins TRBV6-6 to TRBJ2-7; 8 bases align to TRBD2. Germline V CDR1 and CDR2: MNHNY, SVGAGI (reference sequence). The CDR3 contains 15 residues. J lost 6 bases, V lost 3 bases, and 10 bases had no gene match. The CDR3 protein is CASSYAGGVRPEQYF. The CDR3 DNA reads as TGTGCCAGCAGTTATGCCGGGGGGGTGAGGCCCGAGCAGTACTTC.

This clone turned up a few times. The chain joins TRBV6-5 to TRBJ2-7; D unclear. CDR1 and CDR2 (germline): MNHEY, SVGAGI. V dropped 6 bases and J dropped 7 bases, with 10 bases sitting between them. The CDR3 is made up of 11 amino acids. The CDR3 spells CASSPFSEQYF. The DNA for the CDR3 is TGTGCCAGCAGCCCCTTCTCTGAGCAGTACTTC.

The chain employs TRBV18 and TRBJ2-6; a weak D match, TRBD2 (5 bases). Per the germline V gene, CDR1 is KGHSH and CDR2 is LQKENI. This CDR3 region has 15 residues. Trimming shortened V by 3 bases and J by 4 bases, and 10 bases separated the two germline ends. The DNA of the CDR3 is TGTGCCAGCTCACCCCCCGGGGAGGGGGCCAACGTCCTGACTTTC. Residues: CASSPPGEGANVLTF.

The rearrangement joins TRBV14 to TRBJ2-1; D perhaps matches TRBD2 (6 bases). Germline V CDR1 and CDR2: SGHDN, FVKESK. Trimming pared 6 bases from V and 2 bases from J, leaving 17 bases between. This CDR3 has 16 amino acids. CDR3 sequence reads: CASRPRITSPYNEQFF. DNA of the CDR3: TGTGCCAGCAGACCCCGAATCACTAGCCCCTACAATGAGCAGTTCTTC.

The sample holds a few counts of this clone. This chain uses TRBV25-1 with TRBJ1-2; 9 bases align to TRBD1. The J segment lost 8 bases and the V segment lost 7 bases, leaving 5 bases of the junction unmatched. The length of the CDR3 is 12 residues. Germline CDR1 MGHDK, CDR2 SYGVNS. Here the CDR3 reads CASTPGTGGYTF. The DNA of the CDR3 is TGTGCCAGCACCCCGGGGACAGGGGGCTACACCTTC.

The V and J genes are TRBV29-1 and TRBJ2-1; D is perhaps TRBD2 (6 bases). Deletions cut 7 bases from V and 9 bases from J, with 13 bases between. Germline loops: CDR1 SQVTM, CDR2 ANQGSEA. The CDR3 spans 11 residues. Here the CDR3 DNA reads TGCAGCGGTGGGGGAGGCGGTGAGCAGTTCTTC. Translating gives CSGGGGGEQFF.

This clone was detected once. The V gene is TRBV7-8, the J gene TRBJ2-3; 7 nucleotides line up with TRBD2. Losses at the gene ends were 5 bases for V and 2 bases for J; bases not matched to a gene: 13. The V gene's germline CDR1 is SGHVS and CDR2 FQNEAQ. The CDR3 extends over 17 amino acids. In DNA form, the CDR3 reads TGTGCCAGCAGCCCCCTTATGGGGGGAGGGCCCACAGATACGCAGTATTTT. This sequence encodes CASSPLMGGGPTDTQYF.

The J gene is TRBJ1-5, the V gene TRBV19; D call uncertain. Deletions cut 6 bases from V and 2 bases from J, with 11 bases between. Germline values: CDR1 LNHDA, CDR2 SQIVND (reference sequence). This CDR3 contains 14 residues. This CDR3 is CASSVRSRNQPQHF. The DNA for the CDR3 is TGTGCCAGTAGCGTGCGGTCCCGCAATCAGCCCCAGCATTTT.

A few counts support this clone. The chain carries TRBV6-1 and TRBJ1-2, with D possibly matching TRBD1 (5 bases). The CDR3 runs to 14 residues. In germline, CDR1 is MNHNS, CDR2 SASEGT. V was pared by 1 base and J by 6 bases, with 12 bases between. CDR3: CASSEGREVHGYTF. The CDR3 coding sequence is TGTGCCAGCAGTGAAGGCAGGGAAGTCCATGGCTACACCTTC.

The chain uses TRBV28 and TRBJ2-1; 13 nucleotides agree with TRBD2. This CDR3 region has 17 residues. The germline gives CDR1 MDHEN, CDR2 SYDVKM. With 7 bases clipped from V and 5 bases from J, the junction kept 11 bases outside the gene matches. CDR3 DNA: TGTGCCAGCACCCCCCCCGGGACTAGCGGGATAGACAATGAGCAGTTCTTC. This translates into CASTPPGTSGIDNEQFF.

The rearrangement joins TRBV5-1 to TRBJ2-7, with TRBD1 matching 9 bases. CDR3 size: 16 residues. The germline V gene has CDR1 SGHRS and CDR2 YFSETQ. The trim removed 5 bases at V and 4 bases at J, leaving 13 bases unmatched. The CDR3 is CASRSTRGQGFYEQYF. Here the CDR3 DNA reads TGCGCCAGCAGATCCACCAGGGGACAGGGCTTTTACGAGCAGTACTTC.

The J gene is TRBJ2-5, the V gene TRBV4-3; D not certain. This CDR3 is 14 amino acids long. Between the trimmed V and J ends, which lost 1 base and 4 bases, there was a span of 10 bases. In germline, CDR1 is LGHNA, CDR2 YSLEER. CDR3 nucleotide sequence: TGCGCCAGCAGCCAAGCGAACTTCCCAGAGACCCAGTACTTC. Translation: CASSQANFPETQYF.

The gene calls are TRBV7-8 and TRBJ2-3; 11 positions match TRBD2. CDR1 SGHVS and CDR2 FQNEAQ come from the germline V gene. The CDR3 is 16 residues long. V lost 7 bases and J lost 3; bases outside the gene matches: 9. The CDR3 protein is CASTTGLADLTDTQYF. The CDR3 nucleotides read TGTGCCAGCACCACGGGACTAGCGGACCTAACAGATACGCAGTATTTT.

The rearrangement joins TRBV6-6 to TRBJ1-2, with 7 bases lining up with TRBD1. This CDR3 contains 15 residues. Germline V gene data show CDR1 as MNHNY and CDR2 as SVGAGI (reference sequence). The J segment lost 5 bases and the V segment lost 2 bases, leaving 8 bases of the junction unmatched. CDR3 in DNA: TGTGCCAGCAGTTACCCAGGACAGGCAATATATGGCTACACCTTC. Its protein is CASSYPGQAIYGYTF.

This chain connects TRBV13 to TRBJ1-2; D uncertain. Germline V gene lookup returns CDR1 PRHDT and CDR2 FYEKMQ (reference sequence). CDR3 length: 12 residues. The V gene lost 4 bases and the J gene lost 5 bases, with 8 bases spanning the gap. The CDR3 protein is CASSSGIYGYTF. CDR3 nucleotide sequence: TGTGCCAGCAGCTCCGGGATATATGGCTACACCTTC.

On this clone itself: This sample includes further DNA sequences coding for the same CDR3. The rearrangement uses TRBV7-6 and TRBJ2-1; possibly TRBD1 for D (5 bases). The CDR3 has 17 amino acids. V was clipped by 1 base and J by 2 bases, with 15 bases between them. Per the germline V gene, CDR1 is SGHVS and CDR2 is FNYEAQ. CDR3 protein: CASSLGAVGQTYNEQFF. The CDR3 region has the DNA TGTGCCAGCAGCTTAGGTGCGGTGGGGCAGACCTACAATGAGCAGTTCTTC.

This rearrangement joins TRBV12-1 to TRBJ2-7; no DNA check was done on the table's D call, TRBD2. TRBV12-1 is designated a pseudogene. This CDR3 comprises 15 residues. The CDR3 DNA reads TGTGCCAGCAGCTTTGCCCGGGAGGAAACCTACGAGCAGTACTTC. Protein product: CASSFAREETYEQYF.

This chain connects TRBV2 to TRBJ1-1; TRBD1 agrees at 7 bases. The CDR3 covers 15 residues. Germline V lookup: CDR1 SNHLY, CDR2 FYNNEI. Trimming cost V 4 bases and J 5 bases; bases outside gene matches: 10. The CDR3 loop is CASSAREQGITEAFF. The CDR3 DNA reads TGTGCCAGCAGTGCGAGGGAACAGGGGATTACTGAAGCTTTCTTT.

V is TRBV5-6 and J is TRBJ2-2; 8 bases match TRBD2. Germline CDR1 reads SGHDT; CDR2 reads YYEEEE. V gave up 2 bases and J gave up 5 bases; unmatched junction bases: 5. This CDR3 is 15 amino acids long. The CDR3 sequence: CASSLGGRRTGELFF. The CDR3 region has the DNA TGTGCCAGCAGCTTAGGCGGGAGGAGAACCGGGGAGCTGTTTTTT.

The chain recombines TRBV30 with TRBJ1-1; tentatively, D is TRBD1 (5 bases). The CDR3 runs 14 residues. V was cut by 1 base and J by 5 bases, with 14 bases left in between. In germline, CDR1 is GTSNPN, CDR2 SVGIG (reference sequence). The CDR3 region is CAWSDSPGGTEAFF. The CDR3, as DNA: TGTGCCTGGAGTGACTCCCCTGGGGGGACTGAAGCTTTCTTT.

The gene calls are TRBV7-9 and TRBJ2-5; TRBD2 matches 7 bases. Matching the DNA end better, TRBJ2-7 makes the J call doubtful. Germline V lookup: CDR1 SEHNR, CDR2 FQNEAQ (reference sequence). The CDR3 spans 15 residues. The CDR3 coding sequence is TGTGCCAGCAGCTTAGGCTCTAGCGGTACCTACGAGCAGTACTTC. The encoded protein is CASSLGSSGTYEQYF.

This chain uses TRBV4-1 with TRBJ2-1; tentative D call: TRBD1 (6 bases). Trimming stripped 1 base from V and 9 bases from J, with 19 bases between. Germline CDR1 is MGHRA and CDR2 is YSYEKL. The CDR3 totals 16 residues. The CDR3 nucleotides are TGCGCCAGCAGCCAAGGTTCCGGGGCACAGGGAGCTGAGCAGTTCTTC. This sequence encodes CASSQGSGAQGAEQFF.

The rearrangement uses TRBV6-4 and TRBJ2-1, with 13 bases aligning to TRBD2. The length of the CDR3 is 16 residues. The V gene's germline CDR1 is MRHNA and CDR2 SNTAGT. J lost 3 bases, V lost 4 bases, and 3 bases had no gene match. CDR3 protein: CASSGTSGSDYNEQFF. The CDR3 bases are TGTGCCAGCAGTGGGACTAGCGGGAGCGACTACAATGAGCAGTTCTTC.